This TCR beta chain was found in a study of tumor-infiltrating lymphocytes in primary liver carcinoma. Study context: Regardless of tissue type, samples showed similar yields of roughly 3.5 to 7.5 million productive TCRbeta reads. Study-wide points: Between tumor regions, pairs overlapped more than tumor-adjacent and tumor-blood pairs did. The top-250-clone fraction was significantly higher in tumors than in blood (p = 0.039).

Blood RNA was derived from unsorted whole blood, and germline DNA was extracted too. This clonotype has only a few counts. Its target is not known. This may arise from a read error, as a much more abundant clone is one base away. The CDR3 has 18 amino acids. V shed 7 bases, J shed 2 bases, and the junction held 18 bases outside the gene matches. The V gene's germline CDR1 is LGHNA and CDR2 YNFKEQ. The authors made TCR beta cDNA from about 500 ng total RNA with a constant-region primer. Libraries of TCR beta came from three nested multiplex PCR rounds with slightly modified ARM-PCR. The study ran its first two PCR rounds for around 9 cycles each, using TRBV1-TRBV30 forward primers and a C-beta reverse primer. TCRdb reprocessed the multiplex PCR reads via MiXCR and lists one record per CDR3 protein. The sample lists roughly 330,000 distinct CDR3 sequences, less than 75% occurring once.

The rearrangement uses TRBV4-2 and TRBJ2-3; 7 bases agree with TRBD2. The sample was peripheral blood. The TCR originated in a man in his forties with primary liver carcinoma and hepatitis B virus infection. As DNA, the CDR3 is TGTGCCAGCACCACATGGGCTGGGGGGGTGACCCTCACAGATACGCAGTATTTT. Encoded protein: CASTTWAGGVTLTDTQYF.